One T cell receptor (beta chain) is described in this entry. As yet, its antigen is unknown. The data are from a study of shared clonotypes between healthy human individuals. Findings and limits, study-wide: Generation probabilities were higher for clonotypes shared across all four sorted-subset donors than for unshared ones.

Trimming removed 3 bases from V and 5 bases from J, with 13 bases in between. The germline gives CDR1 GTSNPN, CDR2 SVGIG (reference sequence). The CDR3 is 13 residues long. A deep-level run was used for the assay. Every immunoSEQ plate was one replicate of a subset's evenly spread DNA. Produced via immunoSEQ multiplex PCR; TCRdb's table is partial and in-frame only. The sample gives some 2,000,000 clones, approximately 95% of which show up once; 0.1% to 0.15% is in the top ten. Sequencing was done on a sample of naive CD4+ T cells sorted from blood. Stated subset: CD45RA+ positively selected. The chain employs TRBV30 and TRBJ1-1, with D perhaps matching TRBD1 (6 bases). This clonotype was sampled from a man younger than 30 in good health. Here the CDR3 DNA reads TGTGCCTGGAGACAGGGAAGAGGAACTGAAGCTTTCTTT. This encodes CAWRQGRGTEAFF.